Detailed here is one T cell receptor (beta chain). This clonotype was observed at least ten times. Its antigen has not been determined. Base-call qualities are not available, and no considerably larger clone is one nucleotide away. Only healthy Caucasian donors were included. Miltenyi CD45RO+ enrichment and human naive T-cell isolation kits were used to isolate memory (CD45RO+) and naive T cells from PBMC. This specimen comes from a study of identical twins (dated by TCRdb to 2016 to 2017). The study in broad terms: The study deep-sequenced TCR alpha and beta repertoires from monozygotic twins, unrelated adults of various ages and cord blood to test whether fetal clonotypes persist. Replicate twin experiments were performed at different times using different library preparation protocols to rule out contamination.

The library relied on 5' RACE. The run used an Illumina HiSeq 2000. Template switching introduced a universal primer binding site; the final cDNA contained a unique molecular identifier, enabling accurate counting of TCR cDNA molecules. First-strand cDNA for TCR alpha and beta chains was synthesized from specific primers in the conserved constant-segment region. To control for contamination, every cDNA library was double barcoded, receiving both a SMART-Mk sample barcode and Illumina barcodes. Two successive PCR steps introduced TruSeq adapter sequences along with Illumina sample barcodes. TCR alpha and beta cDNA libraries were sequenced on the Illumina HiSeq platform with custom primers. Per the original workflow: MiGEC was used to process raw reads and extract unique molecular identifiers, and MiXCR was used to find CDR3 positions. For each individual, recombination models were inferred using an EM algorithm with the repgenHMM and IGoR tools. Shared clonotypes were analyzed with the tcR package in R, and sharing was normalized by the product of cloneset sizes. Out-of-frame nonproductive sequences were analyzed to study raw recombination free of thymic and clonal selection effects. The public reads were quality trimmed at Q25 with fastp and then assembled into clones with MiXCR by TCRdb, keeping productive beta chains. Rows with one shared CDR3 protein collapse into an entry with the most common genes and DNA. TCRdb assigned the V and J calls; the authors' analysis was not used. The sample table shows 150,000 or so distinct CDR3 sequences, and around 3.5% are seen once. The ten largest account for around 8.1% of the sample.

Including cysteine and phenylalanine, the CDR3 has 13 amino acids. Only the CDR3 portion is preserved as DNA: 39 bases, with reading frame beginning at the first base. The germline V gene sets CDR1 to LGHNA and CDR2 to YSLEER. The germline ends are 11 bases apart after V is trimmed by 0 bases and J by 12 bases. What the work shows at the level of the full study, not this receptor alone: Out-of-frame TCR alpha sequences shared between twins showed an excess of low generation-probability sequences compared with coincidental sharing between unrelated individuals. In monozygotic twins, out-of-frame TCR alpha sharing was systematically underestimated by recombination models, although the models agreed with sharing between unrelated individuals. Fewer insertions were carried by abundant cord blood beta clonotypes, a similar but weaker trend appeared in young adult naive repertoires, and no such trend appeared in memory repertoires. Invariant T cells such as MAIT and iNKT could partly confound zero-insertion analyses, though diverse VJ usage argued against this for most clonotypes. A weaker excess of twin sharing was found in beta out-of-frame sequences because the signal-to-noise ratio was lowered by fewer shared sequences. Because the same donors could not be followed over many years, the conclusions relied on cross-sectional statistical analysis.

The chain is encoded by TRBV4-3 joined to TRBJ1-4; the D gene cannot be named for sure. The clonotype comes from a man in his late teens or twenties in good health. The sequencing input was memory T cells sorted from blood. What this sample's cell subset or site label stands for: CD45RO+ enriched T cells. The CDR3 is CASSQDVRAELFF. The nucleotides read TGCGCCAGCAGCCAAGATGTCCGGGCCGAACTGTTTTTT.